These T cell receptor beta chains were read from a single sample in a study of T cells in Graves' hyperthyroidism and ophthalmopathy. TCRdb re-called the multiplex PCR reads through MiXCR, storing one row per CDR3 protein. Seen here are fewer than 600,000 distinct CDR3 sequences, roughly 15% observed once, and the top ten hold approximately 15%. The source material was blood. These receptors came from a woman aged 40 to 49 with Graves' hyperthyroidism. CDR3s include the opening cysteine and the closing phenylalanine or tryptophan. D genes are given only for firm matches. Size is omitted from some rows. Given values are once, few, many or a class for expanded clones.

>TRBV7-3|NA|NA|TRBJ1-1
TGTGCCAGCAGCTTAGGGGGTAGTCGGTCTGAAGCTCTCTTT
CASSLGGSRSEALF
>TRBV20-1|few|NA|TRBJ2-5
TGCAGTGCTAGAAAACCCCGGGACTTCCAAGAGACCCAGTACTTC
CSARKPRDFQETQYF
>TRBV11-2|many|NA|TRBJ2-7
TGTGCCAGCAGCCGTTCCGACTCAATCTACGAGCAGTACTTC
CASSRSDSIYEQYF
>TRBV6-1|few|NA|TRBJ2-5
TGTGCCAGCAGTGAAGGGGGGGGGGGCCGGGAGACCCAGTACTTC
CASSEGGGGRETQYF
>TRBV18|few|NA|TRBJ1-6
TGTGCCAGCTCCACCAGCTCTGGCAATTCACCCCTCCACTTT
CASSTSSGNSPLHF
>TRBV19|few|NA|TRBJ1-5
TGTGCCTCCAGGGAACGCAATCAGCCCCAGCATTTT
CASRERNQPQHF
>TRBV11-3|many|TRBD1|TRBJ2-3
TGTGCCAGCAGCTTAGGATTGGACAGGAACACAGATACGCAGTATTTT
CASSLGLDRNTDTQYF
>TRBV5-5|many|NA|TRBJ2-3
TGTGCCAGCAGCTTGGGGGGGCTACCCCCCGTAGGTACGCAGTATTTT
CASSLGGLPPVGTQYF
>TRBV10-1|many|NA|TRBJ2-7
TGCGCCAGCAGTGAGTCGGTTCAGGGAACCTACGAGCAGTACTTC
CASSESVQGTYEQYF
>TRBV6-5|many|NA|TRBJ2-7
TGTGCCAGCAGTTACCGGGAACAGGGCCCCTACGAGCAGTACTTC
CASSYREQGPYEQYF
>TRBV15|few|TRBD2|TRBJ2-2
TGTGCCACCAGCGATTACCACGGACTAGCGGGAGGGGCGGCCACCGGGGAGCTGTTTTTT
CATSDYHGLAGGAATGELFF
>TRBV3-1|many|NA|TRBJ1-2
TGTGCCAGCAGCCCCCGGACAGAACTCTATGGCTACACCTTC
CASSPRTELYGYTF
>TRBV7-9|NA|NA|TRBJ2-1
TGTGCCAGCAGCTGGACCTCGGATGAGCAGTTCTTC
CASSWTSDEQFF
>TRBV20-1|many|TRBD1|TRBJ2-4
TGCAGTGCTAGAGATCCGGACAGGGGAGCCAAAAACATTCAGTACTTC
CSARDPDRGAKNIQYF
>TRBV12-3/TRBV12-4|few|NA|TRBJ2-3
TGTGCCAGCAGTCCGATCCGGGGTGGGACAGATACGCAGTATTTT
CASSPIRGGTDTQYF
>TRBV27|many|TRBD2|TRBJ2-3
TGTGCCAGCAGTTTAAGACCTAGCGGGAGTCTTTTCACAGATACGCAGTATTTT
CASSLRPSGSLFTDTQYF
>TRBV20-1|NA|TRBD2|TRBJ2-5
TGCAGTGCCTGGACTAGCGGGAGCTCCGGACAAGAGACCCAGTACTTC
CSAWTSGSSGQETQYF
>TRBV27|few|NA|TRBJ1-6
TGTGCCAGCAGTTCAGGACTCGGACATTCACCCCTCCACTTT
CASSSGLGHSPLHF